The rows below give T cell receptor beta chains drawn from one sample of a study of human T cells and chemical hapten exposure. Each CDR3 protein is one row after TCRdb ran MiXCR on the RACE reads. This table holds fewer than 500,000 distinct CDR3 sequences, roughly 4.8% found once. This specimen was whole blood, taken in connection with sensitization to the hapten diphenylcyclopropenone (DPC). The receptors here all came from a woman between 45 and 65 years old with alopecia areata. Some clones in this sample may be carry-over from other donors' samples. The CDR3 runs from the conserved cysteine through the conserved F or W. The order of the fields is D gene, clone size, V gene, J gene, CDR3 DNA, CDR3 protein. The D gene is left open where the match is weak. Expanded clones are given a class, and other clones once, few, many or no size at all.

.	many	TRBV7-9	TRBJ1-1	TGTGCCAGCAGCGCTCAGTCTAGGACTGAAGCTTTCTTT	CASSAQSRTEAFF
.	many	TRBV4-2	TRBJ2-1	TGTGCCAGCAGCCAAGTAGGATCTAGGAGCAATGAGCAGTTCTTC	CASSQVGSRSNEQFF
.	.	TRBV7-9	TRBJ1-5	TGTGCCAGCAGCAACGACGGAATCCAGCCCCAGCATTTT	CASSNDGIQPQHF
.	many	TRBV10-3	TRBJ1-5	TGTGCCATCAACGGGGGGGGAGGCAATCAGCCCCAGCATTTT	CAINGGGGNQPQHF
TRBD2	.	TRBV27	TRBJ2-7	TGTGCCAGCAGTTTAAAGGGACTAGCGGCCTCCTACGAGCAGTACTTC	CASSLKGLAASYEQYF
TRBD1	many	TRBV7-2	TRBJ1-1	TGTGCCAGCAGATCTACTAGGGGGCGAGCTTTCTTT	CASRSTRGRAFF
TRBD2	few	TRBV7-2	TRBJ2-1	TGTGCTCTCCCCGTTAGCGGGAACTCCTACAATGAGCAGTTCTTC	CALPVSGNSYNEQFF
.	many	TRBV7-9	TRBJ2-3	TGTGCCAGCAGCCCCAAAGCCCCCGGTACGCAGTATTTT	CASSPKAPGTQYF
.	many	TRBV28	TRBJ2-3	TGTGCCAGCAGGAGTCTAGGGTCCGCAGATACGCAGTATTTT	CASRSLGSADTQYF
.	few	TRBV3-1	TRBJ1-5	TGTGCCAGCAGCCCCGGACAGAACTATCAGCCCCAGCATTTT	CASSPGQNYQPQHF
TRBD2	.	TRBV15	TRBJ2-3	TGTGCCACCAGCAAAGGACTAGCGGGAGGTGAAGATACGCAGTATTTT	CATSKGLAGGEDTQYF
.	.	TRBV5-8	TRBJ1-3	TGTGCCAGCAGCTTGGAGGCAGGAGTAGACACCATATATTTT	CASSLEAGVDTIYF
TRBD2	many	TRBV29-1	TRBJ2-7	TGCAGCGTCCCCACTAGCGGGAGCTCCTACGAGCAGTACTTC	CSVPTSGSSYEQYF
.	many	TRBV28	TRBJ1-2	TGTGCCAGCCAAGGGTATGGCTACACCTTC	CASQGYGYTF
.	many	TRBV2	TRBJ1-6	TGTGCCAGCAGTGAGCGGGGGGGCGAGTTTAATTCACCCCTCCACTTT	CASSERGGEFNSPLHF
.	many	TRBV25-1	TRBJ1-2	TGTGCCAGCAGTGAATTCCGGGGTTCCTATGGCTACACCTTC	CASSEFRGSYGYTF
TRBD2	many	TRBV5-1	TRBJ2-5	TGCGCCAGCAGCCCGGGACTAGCGGGGGCCCTCGAAGAGACCCAGTACTTC	CASSPGLAGALEETQYF
TRBD2	many	TRBV10-3	TRBJ2-7	TGTGCCATCAGTGCCAACCCGGTACTAGCGGACTACGAGCAGTACTTC	CAISANPVLADYEQYF
.	many	TRBV5-1	TRBJ1-1	TGCGCCAGCAGCTTTGGTGCGGGGGCAGGCACTGAAGCTTTCTTT	CASSFGAGAGTEAFF
.	.	TRBV10-3	TRBJ2-7	TGTGCCATCAGTGATGCTTACGAGCAGTACTTC	CAISDAYEQYF
TRBD1	few	TRBV4-3	TRBJ2-1	TGCGCCAGCAGCCAGGAACAGGGGGCGGAATACAATGAGCAGTTCTTC	CASSQEQGAEYNEQFF
TRBD2	many	TRBV29-1	TRBJ2-1	TGCAGCGTTGAGGTCAGCGGGAGAGGGTTCTTC	CSVEVSGRGFF
.	many	TRBV2	TRBJ2-2	TGTGCCAGCAGTACCGGGCCTGGGACTGGGGAGCTGTTTTTT	CASSTGPGTGELFF
TRBD1	.	TRBV6-2/TRBV6-3	TRBJ1-1	TGTGCCAGCAGTCTACGAACAGGGGCGGGCTTGATGAACACTGAAGCTTTCTTT	CASSLRTGAGLMNTEAFF
TRBD2	.	TRBV15	TRBJ2-3	TGTGCCACCAGCCTATTGGGGCTAGCGGGAGGGGTCGGTACGCAGTATTTT	CATSLLGLAGGVGTQYF
TRBD1	many	TRBV7-2	TRBJ2-7	TGTGCCAGCAGCTTAACAGGGGCGTTGAGCTCCTACGAGCAGTACTTC	CASSLTGALSSYEQYF
TRBD2	few	TRBV27	TRBJ2-1	TGTGCCAGCAGTTTACTAGCGGGCGACTCCTACAATGAGCAGTTCTTC	CASSLLAGDSYNEQFF
TRBD2	many	TRBV4-2	TRBJ2-1	TGTGCCAGCAGCCAAGATTTACTAGCGGGGGGCTCCTACAATGAGCAGTTCTTC	CASSQDLLAGGSYNEQFF
.	many	TRBV15	TRBJ1-4	TGTGCCACCAGCCCCCGACAGACTGCAACTAATGAAAAACTGTTTTTT	CATSPRQTATNEKLFF
.	many	TRBV2	TRBJ1-1	TGTGCCAGCAGTGATAGGGTATACATGACTGAAGCTTTCTTT	CASSDRVYMTEAFF
.	.	TRBV20-1	TRBJ2-5	TGCAGTGTCGTAGGGAGCCTACAAGAGACCCAGTACTTC	CSVVGSLQETQYF
.	many	TRBV29-1	TRBJ1-1	TGCAGCGTTGCTACTCTTACAGGGCAGAACACTGAAGCTTTCTTT	CSVATLTGQNTEAFF
TRBD2	many	TRBV18	TRBJ2-7	TGTGCCAGCTCACCTTCTAGCGGGGTGAGCTCCTACGAGCAGTACTTC	CASSPSSGVSSYEQYF
.	few	TRBV11-3	TRBJ2-1	TGTGCCAGCAGCTGGGACTCATTAGGCAATGAGCAGTTCTTC	CASSWDSLGNEQFF
.	.	TRBV28	TRBJ2-1	TGTGCCAGCAGTCCCCCCCCGGCCAACAATGAGCAGTTCTTC	CASSPPPANNEQFF
.	many	TRBV5-1	TRBJ2-7	TGCGCCAGCAGCTCGGACAACTCCTACGAGCAGTACTTC	CASSSDNSYEQYF
.	few	TRBV27	TRBJ2-7	TGTGCCAGCAGTTCTACAGGGCCCTACTACGAGCAGTACTTC	CASSSTGPYYEQYF
.	.	TRBV12-3/TRBV12-4	TRBJ1-5	TGTGCCAGCAGTCCTTGGTCCCAGCCCCAGCATTTT	CASSPWSQPQHF
.	.	TRBV28	TRBJ2-5	TGTGCCAGCAGTTTATCCGGGAAAGAGACCCAGTACTTC	CASSLSGKETQYF
.	many	TRBV29-1	TRBJ1-2	TGCAGCGTAAGGACGGTCTATGGCTACACCTTC	CSVRTVYGYTF
TRBD2	many	TRBV6-5	TRBJ2-7	TGTGCCAGCAGTTACAATCTAGCGGGCCCCTACGAGCAGTACTTC	CASSYNLAGPYEQYF
TRBD1	many	TRBV20-1	TRBJ1-6	TGCAGTGCTAGAGCTCAGGGGGCCGATAATTCACCCCTCCACTTT	CSARAQGADNSPLHF
.	few	TRBV7-2	TRBJ1-6	TGTGCCAGCAGCCCCACGGCCGATTTCTCCTATAATTCACCCCTCCACTTT	CASSPTADFSYNSPLHF
.	many	TRBV28	TRBJ2-4	TGTGCCAGCAGTTCAAGACAGCGTCAGTACCTAGCCAAAAACATTCAGTACTTC	CASSSRQRQYLAKNIQYF
.	.	TRBV7-9	TRBJ1-5	TGTGCCAGCAGCTTAGACGCGGATAGCAATCAGCCCCAGCATTTT	CASSLDADSNQPQHF
.	many	TRBV29-1	TRBJ2-3	TGCAGCGTTGGAGGGGGTATAAGAACAGATACGCAGTATTTT	CSVGGGIRTDTQYF
.	many	TRBV4-3	TRBJ1-6	TGCGCCAGCAGCCGGAAAAGGACGGATAATTCACCCCTCCACTTT	CASSRKRTDNSPLHF
.	few	TRBV9	TRBJ2-7	TGTGCCAGCAGCCCATGGGGGGACCAGGCCTACGAGCAGTACTTC	CASSPWGDQAYEQYF
.	few	TRBV3-1	TRBJ1-3	TGTGCCAGCAGCCCCCAAGCGGGACACTCGCCGGGAGGAAACACCATATATTTT	CASSPQAGHSPGGNTIYF
.	many	TRBV6-1	TRBJ2-1	TGTGCCACAGCACTAGGGGAGCAGTTCTTC	CATALGEQFF
TRBD2	many	TRBV12-3/TRBV12-4	TRBJ2-1	TGTGCCAGCAGTTTCTTTCCTGGCGGGAGCTCCTACAATGAGCAGTTCTTC	CASSFFPGGSSYNEQFF
.	many	TRBV5-1	TRBJ1-1	TGCGCCAGCAGCTTACAGGGCCCGAACACTGAAGCTTTCTTT	CASSLQGPNTEAFF
TRBD1	many	TRBV6-1	TRBJ1-1	TGTGCCAGCAGTCCAATGGGGACAGGCACTGAAGCTTTCTTT	CASSPMGTGTEAFF
.	many	TRBV5-1	TRBJ1-5	TGCGCCAGCAGCTTGGAAGCAGGGAGACAGCCCCAGCATTTT	CASSLEAGRQPQHF